This T cell receptor beta chain was retrieved from a study of identical twins listed by TCRdb under 2016. The study in broad terms: The study deep-sequenced TCR alpha and beta repertoires from monozygotic twins, unrelated adults of various ages and cord blood to test whether fetal clonotypes persist. To rule out contamination, replicate twin experiments were performed at different times with different library preparation protocols. Study-wide findings and limitations: Zero-insertion analyses could be partly confounded by invariant T cells such as MAIT and iNKT, although diverse VJ usage argued against such confounding for most clonotypes. In monozygotic twins, out-of-frame TCR alpha sharing was systematically underestimated by recombination models, although the models agreed with sharing between unrelated individuals. Fewer insertions were carried by abundant cord blood beta clonotypes; a weaker similar trend was observed in young adult naive repertoires, while no such trend was observed in memory repertoires. A weaker excess of twin sharing was found in beta out-of-frame sequences because the signal-to-noise ratio was lowered by fewer shared sequences. Because the same donors could not be followed over many years, the conclusions depended on cross-sectional statistical analysis. Out-of-frame TCR alpha sequences shared between twins showed an excess of low generation-probability sequences compared with coincidental sharing between unrelated individuals.

This clonotype was observed a few times. Its antigen remains undetermined. Qualities for individual bases were not recorded, and no much larger clone is one base off. The CDR1 and CDR2 encoded by the germline V gene are SGHRS and YFSETQ. For this chain, trimming is 0 bases at the V end and 2 bases at the J end, and the number of junction bases without a gene match is 5. Measured from the cysteine to the phenylalanine, the CDR3 is 17 residues long. Just CDR3 DNA is preserved here, 51 bases in frame from base 1. Every donor was a healthy Caucasian. Three pairs of female monozygotic twins, all aged about 18 to 29 years, made up the twin cohort. Positive isolation kits from Invitrogen were used to isolate the CD4+ and CD8+ T cell populations. Library method: 5' RACE. TCRdb records Illumina HiSeq 2000 as the sequencer. A universal primer binding site was introduced by template switching, and a unique molecular identifier was present in the final cDNA, enabling accurate counting of TCR cDNA molecules. Specific primers in the conserved constant-segment region were used to synthesize first-strand cDNA for TCR alpha and beta chains. To control for contamination, every cDNA library carried two barcodes: a SMART-Mk sample barcode plus Illumina barcodes. TruSeq adapter sequences along with Illumina sample barcodes were introduced in two successive PCR steps. Sequencing of the TCR alpha and beta cDNA libraries was done on the Illumina HiSeq platform using custom primers. The authors' pipeline ran thus. MiGEC processed the raw reads to extract unique molecular identifiers, while MiXCR was used to determine the CDR3 positions. For each individual, recombination models were inferred using an EM algorithm with the repgenHMM and IGoR tools. Shared clonotype analysis was performed with the tcR package in R, normalizing sharing by the product of cloneset sizes. To study raw recombination without the effects of thymic and clonal selection, out-of-frame nonproductive sequences were analyzed. Clones were called with MiXCR by TCRdb after fastp trimmed the public reads at Q25, and only in-frame beta chains were retained. A single entry per CDR3 protein holds the most common genes and DNA from its merged rows. TCRdb, rather than the study authors, made the V and J calls. In all, the sample holds more than 400,000 distinct CDR3 sequences, and roughly 15% of those were seen once. The ten largest clones take up about 0.4% of the sample.

The same data also contributed to another study, on yellow fever vaccine responses in identical twins. Per the second study: The authors reported that the T cell response to vaccination in identical twins appeared partly convergent and partly personalized. The study precisely tracked vaccine-responding T cell clones in identical twins.

Here the chain combines TRBV5-1 and TRBJ2-3; 11 bases in the junction line up with TRBD2. The clonotype was recovered from a woman between 18 and 29 years old in good health. Specimen: CD4+ T cells sorted from blood. The CDR3 reads as follows: CASSLGTSGSPTDTQYF. The DNA sequence is as follows: TGCGCCAGCAGCTTGGGAACTAGCGGGAGCCCCACAGATACGCAGTATTTT.